Following are 31 T cell receptor beta chains from one sample sequenced in a study of graft-versus-host responses after intestinal transplantation. For these TCRs, the target antigens are not known. TCRdb keeps only in-frame clones here, not all; method: immunoSEQ multiplex PCR. The data contain around 97,000 clones, around 90% of them singletons. Source: unstimulated CD8+ T cells sorted from spleen or lymph node cells, taken before intestinal transplant. These receptors were collected from a human donor who received an intestinal transplant.

The rearrangement joins TRBV9 to TRBJ2-7; D possibly corresponds to TRBD1 (6 bases). Between the trimmed V and J ends, which lost 3 bases and 2 bases, there was a span of 9 bases. This CDR3 has 13 amino acids. Germline V gene sequence: CDR1 SGDLS, CDR2 YYNGEE. The CDR3 loop reads CASSGDTAYEQYF. The CDR3 DNA sequence: TGTGCCAGCAGCGGGGACACCGCCTACGAGCAGTACTTC. Filled out from reference TRBV9 and TRBJ2-7, the complete variable domain reads DSGVTQTPKHLITATGQRVTLRCSPRSGDLSVYWYQQSLDQGLQFLIQYYNGEERAKGNILERFSAQQFPDLHSELNLSSLELGDSALYFCASSGDTAYEQYFGPGTRLTVT.

The rearrangement joins TRBV6-5 to TRBJ2-2; perhaps TRBD1 as D (6 bases). Trimming took 7 bases from V and 8 from J, leaving 17 bases between them. Germline lookup yields CDR1 MNHEY and CDR2 SVGAGI. The CDR3 extends over 14 amino acids. CDR3 coding DNA: TGTGCCAGCACCGACAACAGGGTATATGGGGAGCTGTTTTTT. Amino acids: CASTDNRVYGELFF.

The chain links TRBV5-1 to TRBJ1-2, with 9 bases matching TRBD1. Germline assignment: CDR1 SGHRS and CDR2 YFSETQ. The V gene end was trimmed by 4 bases and the J gene end by 4 bases; junction bases not matched to a gene: 11. There are 16 residues in the CDR3. The DNA for the CDR3 is TGCGCCAGCAGCCCGAGAGGGACAGGGCACCCCTATGGCTACACCTTC. It translates to CASSPRGTGHPYGYTF.

The gene calls are TRBV6-5 and TRBJ2-7; no definite D call. The CDR3 is made up of 13 amino acids. CDR1 and CDR2 from the germline V gene are MNHEY and SVGAGI. The germline V and J ends were trimmed by 2 bases and 3 bases, with 8 bases remaining between them. In DNA form, the CDR3 reads TGTGCCAGCAGTTACGCTAACTACTACGAGCAGTACTTC. Protein product: CASSYANYYEQYF.

The chain uses TRBV19 and TRBJ1-5; D not resolved. Trimming took off 9 bases at V and 4 bases at J, with 19 bases between the two ends. This CDR3 has 15 amino acids. Germline CDR1 reads LNHDA; CDR2 reads SQIVND (reference sequence). CDR3 bases: TGTGCCAGCGGACCCGAACGGGGAACTAATCAGCCCCAGCATTTT. Translation: CASGPERGTNQPQHF.

The V and J genes are TRBV29-1 and TRBJ2-7; D is undetermined. Trimming took off 5 bases at V and 0 bases at J, with 11 bases between the two ends. CDR1 and CDR2 (germline): SQVTM, ANQGSEA. This CDR3 contains 13 residues. CDR3: CSVPIQGSYEQYF. The DNA of the CDR3 is TGCAGCGTTCCAATACAAGGCTCCTACGAGCAGTACTTC.

The chain uses TRBV2 and TRBJ2-2; D ambiguous. Germline V lookup: CDR1 SNHLY, CDR2 FYNNEI. V gave up 5 bases and J gave up 8 bases, with 6 bases separating them. The CDR3 covers 11 residues. For the CDR3, the DNA is TGTGCCAGCAGTCCCGTGGGGGAGCTGTTTTTT. As protein: CASSPVGELFF.

The CDR3 DNA sequence: TGTGCCAGCAGCTCTAGGCCAGGGGAATACAATTCACCCCTCCACTTT. The encoded protein is CASSSRPGEYNSPLHF. The chain employs TRBV7-9 and TRBJ1-6, with D perhaps TRBD1 (6 bases). The CDR3 sequence is 16 residues long. V was shortened by 4 bases and J by 7 bases, with 17 bases between the two germline ends. The germline V gene encodes CDR1 SEHNR and CDR2 FQNEAQ (reference sequence).

The chain uses TRBV30 and TRBJ2-1; TRBD2 aligns across 15 bases. The CDR3 extends over 16 amino acids. Trimming took 3 bases from V and 8 from J; bases not matched to a gene: 8. Germline CDR1 and CDR2: GTSNPN and SVGIG (reference sequence). CDR3 nucleotides: TGTGCCTGGAGGGGACTAGCGGGAGGCATTTGGTATGAGCAGTTCTTC. It yields the protein CAWRGLAGGIWYEQFF.

V and J are TRBV7-3 and TRBJ2-5; possible D gene TRBD1, 5 bases. The germline V gene has CDR1 SGHTA and CDR2 FQGTGA. The CDR3 loop spans 18 amino acids. Trimming removed 5 bases at V and 0 bases at J, with 22 bases between. CDR3 loop: CASSPPGDRTTYQETQYF. CDR3 nucleotide sequence: TGTGCCAGCAGCCCACCAGGAGACAGAACAACGTACCAAGAGACCCAGTACTTC. The whole variable domain, filled in from reference TRBV7-3 and TRBJ2-5, reads GAGVSQTPSNKVTEKGKYVELRCDPISGHTALYWYRQSLGQGPEFLIYFQGTGAADDSGLPNDRFFAVRPEGSVSTLKIQRTERGDSAVYLCASSPPGDRTTYQETQYFGPGTRLLVL.

The J gene is TRBJ2-7, the V gene TRBV28; 10 bases map to TRBD2. This CDR3 is 15 amino acids long. CDR1 and CDR2 (germline): MDHEN, SYDVKM. V shed 5 bases and J 0 bases; nucleotides not matched to a gene: 4. The CDR3 here is CASSSPSGSSYEQYF. CDR3 sequence (DNA): TGTGCCAGCAGTAGCCCTAGCGGGAGCTCCTACGAGCAGTACTTC. Supplemented by reference TRBV28 and TRBJ2-7, the full variable domain reads DVKVTQSSRYLVKRTGEKVFLECVQDMDHENMFWYRQDPGLGLRLIYFSYDVKMKEKGDIPEGYSVSREKKERFSLILESASTNQTSMYLCASSSPSGSSYEQYFGPGTRLTVT.

This rearrangement joins TRBV29-1 to TRBJ2-1; 11 positions agree with TRBD2. Per the germline V gene, CDR1 is SQVTM and CDR2 is ANQGSEA. Losses at the gene ends were 3 bases for V and 7 bases for J; bases not matched to a gene: 5. The CDR3 is 14 residues long. CDR3 in DNA: TGCAGCGTTGACAATAGCGGGAGGGTTAATGAGCAGTTCTTC. This encodes CSVDNSGRVNEQFF.

The rearrangement joins TRBV6-5 to TRBJ2-5; D possibly uses TRBD1 or TRBD2 (5 bases each). Germline V gene sequence: CDR1 MNHEY, CDR2 SVGAGI. V lost 6 bases to trimming and J lost 7 bases, with 18 bases between them. CDR3 length equals 14 residues. The CDR3 loop is CASRPLGAGWTQYF. CDR3 nucleotides: TGTGCCAGCAGGCCCCTTGGGGCGGGTTGGACCCAGTACTTC.

A few counts support this clone. The rearrangement links TRBV2 to TRBJ2-2; D is unresolved. V gave up 8 bases and J gave up 1 base, with 11 bases separating them. Germline-derived CDR1 and CDR2 are SNHLY and FYNNEI. The CDR3 is 14 amino acids. The CDR3 loop reads CASYWTENTGELFF. The CDR3 coding sequence is TGTGCCAGCTATTGGACCGAGAACACCGGGGAGCTGTTTTTT.

This chain uses TRBV6-5 with TRBJ1-2; tentatively, D is TRBD1 (5 bases). This CDR3 comprises 11 residues. V lost 8 bases, J lost 5 bases, and 9 bases lay in between. Germline V lookup: CDR1 MNHEY, CDR2 SVGAGI. The CDR3 is CASGGGYGYTF. As DNA, the CDR3 is TGTGCCAGCGGTGGGGGTTATGGCTACACCTTC.

The chain joins TRBV5-6 to TRBJ2-7; 13 bases are a match to TRBD2. The V and J ends lost 2 bases and 11 bases, in that order; junction bases with no gene match: 10. This CDR3 is 15 amino acids long. Germline CDR1 and CDR2: SGHDT and YYEEEE. This CDR3 reads CASSLGTLGTSGKYF. The CDR3, as DNA: TGTGCCAGCAGCTTAGGGACATTGGGGACTAGCGGGAAGTACTTC.

CDR3 nucleotides: TGCGCCAGCAGCTTGAACCCCGGACAGACGAACACTGAAGCTTTCTTT. As protein: CASSLNPGQTNTEAFF. V and J are TRBV5-1 and TRBJ1-1; tentatively, D is TRBD1 (6 bases). Germline CDR1 is SGHRS and CDR2 is YFSETQ. The V gene lost 1 base and the J gene lost 1 base, with 14 bases spanning the gap. The length of the CDR3 is 16 residues.

The chain combines TRBV2 with TRBJ1-4; TRBD1 is a possible D gene (6 bases). Germline assignment: CDR1 SNHLY and CDR2 FYNNEI. Trimming cost V 9 bases and J 7 bases, with 15 bases left between them. CDR3 size: 13 residues. The CDR3 is CASRKEGGEKLFF. The DNA for the CDR3 is TGTGCCAGTAGAAAGGAGGGGGGTGAAAAACTGTTTTTT.

The rearrangement links TRBV19 to TRBJ2-1; 9 bases line up with TRBD2. Germline assignment: CDR1 LNHDA and CDR2 SQIVND (reference sequence). V shed 3 bases and J 4 bases; nucleotides not matched to a gene: 4. The length of the CDR3 is 15 residues. The CDR3, as DNA: TGTGCCAGTAGTATCGGCGGGAGGGGGTACAATGAGCAGTTCTTC. Translated, it gives CASSIGGRGYNEQFF.

DNA for the CDR3: TGTGCCAGCAGCTTCCTTGGGGGACAGGACACCGGGGAGCTGTTTTTT. Translated: CASSFLGGQDTGELFF. This rearrangement joins TRBV7-3 to TRBJ2-2; 8 bases are a match to TRBD1. The J segment lost 3 bases and the V segment lost 3 bases, leaving 6 bases of the junction unmatched. Germline V gene lookup returns CDR1 SGHTA and CDR2 FQGTGA. The CDR3 spans 16 residues. Full variable domain (missing parts from reference TRBV7-3 and TRBJ2-2): GAGVSQTPSNKVTEKGKYVELRCDPISGHTALYWYRQSLGQGPEFLIYFQGTGAADDSGLPNDRFFAVRPEGSVSTLKIQRTERGDSAVYLCASSFLGGQDTGELFFGEGSRLTVL.

The chain couples TRBV7-6 to TRBJ2-5; tentative D call: TRBD1 (6 bases). Germline V gene sequence: CDR1 SGHVS, CDR2 FNYEAQ. The V end lost 5 bases, the J end lost 5 bases, and 15 bases lay between the germline ends. The CDR3 has 14 residues. CDR3 sequence reads: CASSEPQGSETQYF. For the CDR3, the DNA is TGTGCCAGCAGCGAACCCCAGGGGTCGGAGACCCAGTACTTC.

The CDR3 is CASSPLDSLGNTGELFF. CDR3 DNA sequence: TGCGCCAGCAGCCCCCTGGACTCTCTGGGAAACACCGGGGAGCTGTTTTTT. The V and J genes are TRBV5-1 and TRBJ2-2; TRBD2 is a possible D gene (5 bases). CDR1 is SGHRS and CDR2 is YFSETQ in the germline V gene. Trimming took off 4 bases at V and 2 bases at J, with 18 bases between the two ends. The CDR3 spans 17 residues.

The chain links TRBV19 to TRBJ2-7; TRBD1 agrees at 9 bases. CDR1 LNHDA and CDR2 SQIVND come from the germline V gene (reference sequence). V was pared by 6 bases and J by 4 bases, with 4 bases of the junction left unmatched. The CDR3 covers 13 residues. The CDR3 here is CASRGTGTYEQYF. CDR3 nucleotide sequence: TGTGCCAGTAGAGGGACAGGGACTTACGAGCAGTACTTC.

The CDR3: CASSLGRNEQFF. As DNA, the CDR3 is TGTGCCAGCAGCTTGGGAAGAAATGAGCAGTTCTTC. The genes are TRBV5-6 and TRBJ2-1; D is unclear. V was shortened by 0 bases and J by 7 bases, with 5 bases between the two germline ends. CDR3 length: 12 residues. Germline V lookup: CDR1 SGHDT, CDR2 YYEEEE.

The chain joins TRBV7-9 to TRBJ2-3; the match to TRBD2 covers 14 bases. Trimming removed 5 bases from V and 6 bases from J; junction bases left unmatched: 7. The CDR3 covers 16 residues. CDR1 and CDR2 from the germline V gene are SEHNR and FQNEAQ (reference sequence). CDR3 DNA sequence: TGTGCCAGCAGCCAGACTAGCGGGAGGGCCATGGATACGCAGTATTTT. It is translated as CASSQTSGRAMDTQYF. Drawing the rest from reference TRBV7-9 and TRBJ2-3, the complete variable domain is DTGVSQNPRHKITKRGQNVTFRCDPISEHNRLYWYRQTLGQGPEFLTYFQNEAQLEKSRLLSDRFSAERPKGSFSTLEIQRTEQGDSAMYLCASSQTSGRAMDTQYFGPGTRLTVL.

V is TRBV5-1 and J is TRBJ2-1; TRBD2 matches at 10 bases. The ends lost 1 base at V and 6 bases at J; junction bases unmatched: 7. The length of the CDR3 is 16 residues. The germline V gene has CDR1 SGHRS and CDR2 YFSETQ. The DNA for the CDR3 is TGCGCCAGCAGCTTGTTTTCGACTAGCGGGCGCAATGAGCAGTTCTTC. Its translation is CASSLFSTSGRNEQFF.

Written as DNA, the CDR3 is TGTGCCAGCAGACGAGGGGTTGCTGAAAAACTGTTTTTT. This gives the protein CASRRGVAEKLFF. The chain employs TRBV2 and TRBJ1-4; D might be TRBD1 (5 bases). The CDR3 has 13 amino acids. V lost 6 bases to trimming and J lost 7 bases, with 12 bases between them. CDR1 and CDR2 (germline): SNHLY, FYNNEI.

This clone has only one observation. The chain links TRBV9 to TRBJ2-7, with TRBD1 matching over 8 bases. The germline V gene has CDR1 SGDLS and CDR2 YYNGEE. CDR3 size: 13 residues. Losses at the gene ends were 5 bases for V and 3 bases for J; bases not matched to a gene: 4. The chain's CDR3 is CASSPGTGYEQYF. CDR3 DNA sequence: TGTGCCAGCAGTCCTGGGACAGGCTACGAGCAGTACTTC.

This clone showed up just once. This chain links TRBV9 with TRBJ2-7, with D unclear. The germline V and J ends were trimmed by 3 bases and 1 base, with 14 bases remaining between them. CDR3 size: 15 residues. Looked up from germline, CDR1 is SGDLS and CDR2 is YYNGEE. The CDR3 DNA is TGTGCCAGCAGCGCCTCGGCTACGCCGTCCTACGAGCAGTACTTC. Translating it yields CASSASATPSYEQYF.

The V and J genes are TRBV7-9 and TRBJ2-2; 10 nucleotides line up with TRBD2. Germline V gives CDR1 SEHNR, CDR2 FQNEAQ (reference sequence). With 7 bases clipped from V and 2 bases from J, the junction kept 13 bases outside the gene matches. The CDR3 consists of 18 residues. The CDR3 sequence: CASTSVTSGPENTGELFF. The CDR3 DNA follows: TGTGCCAGCACATCTGTGACTAGCGGGCCAGAAAACACCGGGGAGCTGTTTTTT. The complete variable domain, with remaining parts taken from reference TRBV7-9 and TRBJ2-2, reads DTGVSQNPRHKITKRGQNVTFRCDPISEHNRLYWYRQTLGQGPEFLTYFQNEAQLEKSRLLSDRFSAERPKGSFSTLEIQRTEQGDSAMYLCASTSVTSGPENTGELFFGEGSRLTVL.

The rearrangement links TRBV15 to TRBJ1-2, with 7 bases that match TRBD1. This CDR3 comprises 14 residues. V gave up 3 bases and J gave up 5 bases; unmatched junction bases: 6. Germline CDR1 and CDR2: LNHNV and YYDKDF (reference sequence). Here the CDR3 reads CATSSITGEYGYTF. CDR3 in DNA: TGTGCCACCAGCAGCATAACAGGGGAATATGGCTACACCTTC.